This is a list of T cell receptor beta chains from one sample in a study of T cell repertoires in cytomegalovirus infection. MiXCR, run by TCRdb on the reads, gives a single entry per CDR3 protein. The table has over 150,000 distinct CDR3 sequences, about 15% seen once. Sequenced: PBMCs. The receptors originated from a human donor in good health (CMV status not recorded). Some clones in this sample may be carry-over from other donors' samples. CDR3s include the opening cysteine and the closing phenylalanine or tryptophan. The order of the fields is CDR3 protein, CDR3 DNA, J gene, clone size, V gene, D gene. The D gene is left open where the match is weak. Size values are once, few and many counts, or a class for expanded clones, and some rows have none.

CDR3aa: CATSRGALGYGYTF; CDR3nt: TGTGCCACCAGCAGAGGGGCCCTGGGCTATGGCTACACCTTC; j_gene: TRBJ1-2; abundance: .; v_gene: TRBV15; d_gene: .
CDR3aa: CASSDRPLSSTDTQYF; CDR3nt: TGTGCCAGCAGCGACAGGCCCCTTTCTAGCACAGATACGCAGTATTTT; j_gene: TRBJ2-3; abundance: many; v_gene: TRBV7-2; d_gene: .
CDR3aa: CASYRSHVTDTQYF; CDR3nt: TGTGCCAGCTACAGGAGCCATGTCACAGATACGCAGTATTTT; j_gene: TRBJ2-3; abundance: many; v_gene: TRBV2; d_gene: .
CDR3aa: CSASGGRISEAFF; CDR3nt: TGCAGTGCTAGCGGAGGGAGAATTAGTGAAGCTTTCTTT; j_gene: TRBJ1-1; abundance: many; v_gene: TRBV20-1; d_gene: .
CDR3aa: CASGPGTGKGNTIYF; CDR3nt: TGCGCCAGCGGACCCGGGACAGGGAAGGGAAACACCATATATTTT; j_gene: TRBJ1-3; abundance: few; v_gene: TRBV4-1; d_gene: TRBD1
CDR3aa: CASRGQGPANYGYTF; CDR3nt: TGTGCCAGTAGGGGACAGGGCCCCGCTAACTATGGCTACACCTTC; j_gene: TRBJ1-2; abundance: few; v_gene: TRBV28; d_gene: TRBD1
CDR3aa: CASLQRGGNTGELFF; CDR3nt: TGTGCCAGCCTACAGCGGGGGGGCAACACCGGGGAGCTGTTTTTT; j_gene: TRBJ2-2; abundance: many; v_gene: TRBV6-2/TRBV6-3; d_gene: TRBD2
CDR3aa: CASSDDGGLGDTQYF; CDR3nt: TGTGCCAGCAGTGATGATGGCGGCCTCGGAGATACGCAGTATTTT; j_gene: TRBJ2-3; abundance: .; v_gene: TRBV2; d_gene: .
CDR3aa: CASSLIGYGANVLTF; CDR3nt: TGTGCCAGCAGTTTAATAGGTTATGGGGCCAACGTCCTGACTTTC; j_gene: TRBJ2-6; abundance: .; v_gene: TRBV28; d_gene: .
CDR3aa: CASSLLAGGLNEQFF; CDR3nt: TGTGCCAGCAGTCTCCTAGCGGGGGGCTTGAATGAGCAGTTCTTC; j_gene: TRBJ2-1; abundance: many; v_gene: TRBV6-2/TRBV6-3; d_gene: TRBD2
CDR3aa: CASSQARTGLPDTQYF; CDR3nt: TGCGCCAGCAGCCAAGCTAGGACAGGGCTTCCAGATACGCAGTATTTT; j_gene: TRBJ2-3; abundance: .; v_gene: TRBV4-1; d_gene: TRBD1
CDR3aa: CASSLGGASYGYTF; CDR3nt: TGTGCCAGCAGCTTAGGCGGGGCTAGCTATGGCTACACCTTC; j_gene: TRBJ1-2; abundance: few; v_gene: TRBV7-2; d_gene: .
CDR3aa: CASRRGAGVAGELFF; CDR3nt: TGTGCCAGCCGCCGGGGAGCGGGAGTCGCCGGGGAGCTGTTTTTT; j_gene: TRBJ2-2; abundance: many; v_gene: TRBV12-3/TRBV12-4; d_gene: TRBD2
CDR3aa: CASSDRDRGRSPLHF; CDR3nt: TGTGCCAGCAGCGACCGGGACAGGGGGCGATCACCCCTCCACTTT; j_gene: TRBJ1-6; abundance: many; v_gene: TRBV11-2; d_gene: TRBD1
CDR3aa: CASSFLLNEQYF; CDR3nt: TGTGCCAGCAGCTTTCTGTTGAACGAGCAGTACTTC; j_gene: TRBJ2-7; abundance: many; v_gene: TRBV11-2; d_gene: .
CDR3aa: CASSPEGQTQYF; CDR3nt: TGTGCCAGCAGTCCGGAGGGGCAGACCCAGTACTTC; j_gene: TRBJ2-5; abundance: .; v_gene: TRBV6-6; d_gene: .
CDR3aa: CASIIPGLYQNEQFF; CDR3nt: TGTGCCAGCATCATCCCGGGACTTTACCAGAATGAGCAGTTCTTC; j_gene: TRBJ2-1; abundance: many; v_gene: TRBV7-9; d_gene: .
CDR3aa: CASSEQLAGRYNEQFF; CDR3nt: TGTGCCAGCAGTGAGCAACTAGCGGGGAGATACAATGAGCAGTTCTTC; j_gene: TRBJ2-1; abundance: many; v_gene: TRBV2; d_gene: TRBD2
CDR3aa: CASSFGQGIYEQYF; CDR3nt: TGTGCCAGCAGTTTTGGGCAGGGTATCTACGAGCAGTACTTC; j_gene: TRBJ2-7; abundance: .; v_gene: TRBV12-3/TRBV12-4; d_gene: .
CDR3aa: CSVGTWRARNEAFF; CDR3nt: TGCAGCGTTGGGACGTGGAGGGCTAGGAACGAAGCTTTCTTT; j_gene: TRBJ1-1; abundance: .; v_gene: TRBV29-1; d_gene: .
CDR3aa: CASSVGGGAAGNEQYF; CDR3nt: TGTGCCAGCAGCGTAGGTGGGGGCGCCGCCGGGAACGAGCAGTACTTC; j_gene: TRBJ2-7; abundance: .; v_gene: TRBV9; d_gene: .
CDR3aa: CASSFPLELALHF; CDR3nt: TGTGCCAGCAGTTTCCCCCTGGAGTTGGCCCTCCACTTT; j_gene: TRBJ1-6; abundance: many; v_gene: TRBV28; d_gene: .
CDR3aa: CASSLGQGATPYEQYF; CDR3nt: TGTGCCAGCAGCTTAGGACAGGGGGCGACCCCCTACGAGCAGTACTTC; j_gene: TRBJ2-7; abundance: many; v_gene: TRBV7-8; d_gene: TRBD1
CDR3aa: CASTPDTQYF; CDR3nt: TGTGCCAGCACCCCAGATACGCAGTATTTT; j_gene: TRBJ2-3; abundance: many; v_gene: TRBV7-2; d_gene: .
CDR3aa: CASHDIFYSPLHF; CDR3nt: TGTGCCAGTCATGACATCTTCTATTCACCCCTCCACTTT; j_gene: TRBJ1-6; abundance: many; v_gene: TRBV25-1; d_gene: .
CDR3aa: CASSLDTEQYF; CDR3nt: TGTGCCAGCAGTCTTGACACCGAGCAGTACTTC; j_gene: TRBJ2-7; abundance: many; v_gene: TRBV12-3/TRBV12-4; d_gene: .
CDR3aa: CATGKAGSLIAEAFF; CDR3nt: TGTGCCACCGGGAAGGCAGGGTCTCTTATTGCTGAAGCTTTCTTT; j_gene: TRBJ1-1; abundance: .; v_gene: TRBV15; d_gene: .
CDR3aa: CASSLDSVEEETQYF; CDR3nt: TGTGCCAGCAGCTTGGATTCAGTCGAGGAAGAGACCCAGTACTTC; j_gene: TRBJ2-5; abundance: .; v_gene: TRBV5-6; d_gene: .
CDR3aa: CSARIQPQETQYF; CDR3nt: TGCAGTGCTAGGATACAGCCCCAAGAGACCCAGTACTTC; j_gene: TRBJ2-5; abundance: .; v_gene: TRBV20-1; d_gene: .
CDR3aa: CASSPAQGSRNTEAFF; CDR3nt: TGTGCCAGCAGTCCCGCTCAGGGGAGCAGGAACACTGAAGCTTTCTTT; j_gene: TRBJ1-1; abundance: .; v_gene: TRBV7-6; d_gene: .
CDR3aa: CASSPPGGNEQFF; CDR3nt: TGTGCCAGCAGCCCCCCGGGGGGCAATGAGCAGTTCTTC; j_gene: TRBJ2-1; abundance: many; v_gene: TRBV7-3; d_gene: TRBD2
CDR3aa: CASSLGTGKNYEQYF; CDR3nt: TGTGCCAGCAGCTTAGGGACAGGGAAAAACTACGAGCAGTACTTC; j_gene: TRBJ2-7; abundance: many; v_gene: TRBV7-9; d_gene: TRBD1
CDR3aa: CSVPGKGYSHEQYF; CDR3nt: TGCAGCGTACCCGGTAAGGGGTATTCCCACGAGCAGTACTTC; j_gene: TRBJ2-7; abundance: .; v_gene: TRBV29-1; d_gene: .
CDR3aa: CSVPGRLHGYTF; CDR3nt: TGCAGCGTCCCGGGACGCTTACATGGCTACACCTTC; j_gene: TRBJ1-2; abundance: many; v_gene: TRBV29-1; d_gene: .
CDR3aa: CASTNRMGSTEAFF; CDR3nt: TGTGCCAGCACCAACAGGATGGGGTCCACTGAAGCTTTCTTT; j_gene: TRBJ1-1; abundance: .; v_gene: TRBV28; d_gene: .
CDR3aa: CASSSSPYEQYF; CDR3nt: TGTGCCAGCAGCTCTAGTCCATACGAGCAGTACTTC; j_gene: TRBJ2-7; abundance: many; v_gene: TRBV7-2; d_gene: .
CDR3aa: CASSLGTGLLDTQYF; CDR3nt: TGTGCCAGCAGTTTGGGGACGGGACTTTTGGATACGCAGTATTTT; j_gene: TRBJ2-3; abundance: once; v_gene: TRBV28; d_gene: .
CDR3aa: CASSLYRGGGDEQFF; CDR3nt: TGTGCCAGCAGCTTGTATCGGGGGGGCGGGGATGAGCAGTTCTTC; j_gene: TRBJ2-1; abundance: many; v_gene: TRBV5-4; d_gene: TRBD2
CDR3aa: CASSLAPGLAQETQYF; CDR3nt: TGTGCCAGCAGCTTAGCCCCGGGGCTAGCCCAGGAGACCCAGTACTTC; j_gene: TRBJ2-5; abundance: many; v_gene: TRBV7-2; d_gene: .
CDR3aa: CASSPPWDRLSPLHF; CDR3nt: TGTGCCAGCAGCCCCCCTTGGGACAGACTTTCACCCCTCCACTTT; j_gene: TRBJ1-6; abundance: .; v_gene: TRBV7-9; d_gene: TRBD1
CDR3aa: CSVGGRRAGMANYGYTF; CDR3nt: TGCAGCGTTGGAGGGCGTCGAGCGGGGATGGCTAACTATGGCTACACCTTC; j_gene: TRBJ1-2; abundance: few; v_gene: TRBV29-1; d_gene: .
CDR3aa: CASQGDLEETQYF; CDR3nt: TGTGCCAGCCAGGGGGATCTGGAAGAGACCCAGTACTTC; j_gene: TRBJ2-5; abundance: many; v_gene: TRBV7-9; d_gene: TRBD1
CDR3aa: CASSSGEVGSPLHF; CDR3nt: TGTGCCAGCAGCTCCGGGGAAGTCGGTTCACCCCTCCACTTT; j_gene: TRBJ1-6; abundance: .; v_gene: TRBV11-3; d_gene: .
CDR3aa: CASRLQGGYYEQYF; CDR3nt: TGTGCCAGCAGGTTACAGGGGGGTTACTACGAGCAGTACTTC; j_gene: TRBJ2-7; abundance: .; v_gene: TRBV2; d_gene: TRBD1
CDR3aa: CASRAQVSGANVLTF; CDR3nt: TGTGCCAGCAGAGCACAGGTCTCTGGGGCCAACGTCCTGACTTTC; j_gene: TRBJ2-6; abundance: many; v_gene: TRBV7-2; d_gene: .
CDR3aa: CASRPDGLYGYTF; CDR3nt: TGTGCCAGCAGACCCGACGGTCTCTATGGCTACACCTTC; j_gene: TRBJ1-2; abundance: few; v_gene: TRBV6-1; d_gene: .
CDR3aa: CASFPRLMEIRAYNSPLHF; CDR3nt: TGTGCCAGCTTCCCACGCCTAATGGAGATTAGGGCTTATAATTCACCCCTCCACTTT; j_gene: TRBJ1-6; abundance: many; v_gene: TRBV6-1; d_gene: .
CDR3aa: CASSQVGGTEAFF; CDR3nt: TGCGCCAGCAGCCAAGTCGGTGGGACTGAAGCTTTCTTT; j_gene: TRBJ1-1; abundance: .; v_gene: TRBV4-1; d_gene: .